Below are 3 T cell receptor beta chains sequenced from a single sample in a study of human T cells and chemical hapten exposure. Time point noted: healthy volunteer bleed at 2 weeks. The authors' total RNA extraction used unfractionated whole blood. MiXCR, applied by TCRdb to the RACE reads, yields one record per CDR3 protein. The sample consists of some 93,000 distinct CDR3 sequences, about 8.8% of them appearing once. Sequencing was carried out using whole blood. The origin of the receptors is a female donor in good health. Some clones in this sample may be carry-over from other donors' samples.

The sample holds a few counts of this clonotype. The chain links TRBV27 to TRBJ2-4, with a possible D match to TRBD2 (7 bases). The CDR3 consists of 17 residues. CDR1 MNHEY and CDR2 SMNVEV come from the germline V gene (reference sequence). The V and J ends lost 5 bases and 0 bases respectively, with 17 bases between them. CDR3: CASSPYAGAEAKNIQYF. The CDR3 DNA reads TGTGCCAGCAGTCCCTACGCGGGGGCTGAAGCCAAAAACATTCAGTACTTC.

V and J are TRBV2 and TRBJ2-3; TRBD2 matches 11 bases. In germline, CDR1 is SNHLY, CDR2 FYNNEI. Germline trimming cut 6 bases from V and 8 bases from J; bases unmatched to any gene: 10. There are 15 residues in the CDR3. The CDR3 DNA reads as TGTGCCAGCAGGGCGGGACTAGCGGTAACCAGTACGCAGTATTTT. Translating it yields CASRAGLAVTSTQYF.

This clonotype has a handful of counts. This CDR3 is CASSRDLSLQREQYF. The CDR3 DNA sequence: TGTGCCAGCAGCCGAGATCTGTCCTTGCAGCGCGAGCAGTACTTC. The chain employs TRBV3-1 and TRBJ2-7; D unclear. Germline V CDR1 and CDR2: LGHDT, YNNKEL (reference sequence). The CDR3 loop spans 15 amino acids. V was trimmed by 4 bases and J by 6 bases, leaving 19 bases between them.